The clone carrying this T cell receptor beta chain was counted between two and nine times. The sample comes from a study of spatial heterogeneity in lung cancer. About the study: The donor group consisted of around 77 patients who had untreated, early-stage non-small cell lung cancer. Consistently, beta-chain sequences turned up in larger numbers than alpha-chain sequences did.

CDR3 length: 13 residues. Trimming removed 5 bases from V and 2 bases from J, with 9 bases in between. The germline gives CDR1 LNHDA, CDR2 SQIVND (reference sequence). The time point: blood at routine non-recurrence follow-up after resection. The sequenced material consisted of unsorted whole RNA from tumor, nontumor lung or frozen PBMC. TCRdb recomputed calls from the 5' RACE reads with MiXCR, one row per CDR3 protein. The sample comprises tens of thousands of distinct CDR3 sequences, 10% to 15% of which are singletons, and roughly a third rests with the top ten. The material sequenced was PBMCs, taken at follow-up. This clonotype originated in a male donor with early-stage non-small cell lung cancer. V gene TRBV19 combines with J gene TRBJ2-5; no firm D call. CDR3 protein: CASSSHQQETQYF. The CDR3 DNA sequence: TGTGCCAGTAGTTCCCACCAACAAGAGACCCAGTACTTC. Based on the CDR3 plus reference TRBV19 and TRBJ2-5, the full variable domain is DGGITQSPKYLFRKEGQNVTLSCEQNLNHDAMYWYRQDPGQGLRLIYYSQIVNDFQKGDIAEGYSVSREKKESFPLTVTSAQKNPTAFYLCASSSHQQETQYFGPGTRLLVL.